The entry below describes one TCR beta chain. Germline V gene data show CDR1 as SGHNT and CDR2 as YYREEE (reference sequence). The CDR3 totals 14 residues. Between the trimmed V and J ends, which lost 5 bases and 5 bases, there was a span of 14 bases. This sample is drawn from a study of T cell changes during pregnancy in multiple sclerosis. TCRdb's copy holds only in-frame clones and misses some; the assay was immunoSEQ multiplex PCR. The data show about 68,000 clones, approximately 90% seen once. This sequence joins TRBV5-4 and TRBJ1-3, with D possibly TRBD1 on 6 matching bases. Sequencing was performed on peripheral blood, taken in the third trimester of pregnancy. This clonotype was sampled from a female donor with multiple sclerosis, enrolled in a pregnancy study. Here the CDR3 DNA reads TGTGCCAGCAGGGATGGACAGTCCAGAAACACCATATATTTT. Amino acids: CASRDGQSRNTIYF.